This TCR beta chain was found in a study of post-analysis software for immune sequencing data. Study-wide findings and caveats: A handful of TRBV segments, including TRBV5-6, TRBV5-1 and TRBV20-1, were more frequent in patients than controls.

Comments on this clonotype: What it recognizes is unknown.

Sequencing libraries made from TCR beta cDNA carried unique molecular identifiers. Input populations of roughly 0.85 to 11 million T cells gave rise to hundreds of thousands of cDNA molecules. TCRdb ran MiXCR on the PCR reads and lists one entry per CDR3 protein. The table has roughly 180,000 distinct CDR3 sequences, 30% seen once. From germline, CDR1 is MNHEY and CDR2 SVGAGI. The CDR3 spans 16 residues. What was sequenced was blood. The source of this sequence is a girl aged 10 to 17 with multiple sclerosis. The V and J genes are TRBV6-5 and TRBJ2-7; 14 nucleotides agree with TRBD2. Matching the DNA end better, TRBJ2-5 makes the J call doubtful. The CDR3 sequence: CASSWTSGRLSGTQYF. In DNA form, the CDR3 reads TGTGCCAGCAGCTGGACTAGCGGGAGGCTCTCGGGGACCCAGTACTTC.